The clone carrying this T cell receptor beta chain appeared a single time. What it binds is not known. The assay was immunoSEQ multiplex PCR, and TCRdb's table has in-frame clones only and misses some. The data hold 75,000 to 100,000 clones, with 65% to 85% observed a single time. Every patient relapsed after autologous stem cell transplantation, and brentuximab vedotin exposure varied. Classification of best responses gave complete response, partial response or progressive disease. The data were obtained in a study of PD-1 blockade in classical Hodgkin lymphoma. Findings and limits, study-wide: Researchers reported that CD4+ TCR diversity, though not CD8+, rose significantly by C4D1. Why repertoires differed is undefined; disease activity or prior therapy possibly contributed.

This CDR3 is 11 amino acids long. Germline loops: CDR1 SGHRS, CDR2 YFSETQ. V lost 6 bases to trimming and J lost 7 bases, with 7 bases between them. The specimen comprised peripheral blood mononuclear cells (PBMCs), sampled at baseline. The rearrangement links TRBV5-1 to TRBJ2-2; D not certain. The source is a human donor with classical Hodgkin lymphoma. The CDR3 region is CASNDGGELFF. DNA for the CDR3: TGCGCCAGCAACGATGGCGGGGAGCTGTTTTTT.